A selection of T cell receptor beta chains follows, all from one sample in a study of identifying expanded T cells in peripheral blood. Profiling relied on immunoSEQ multiplex PCR, and the TCRdb table lists in-frame clones only, not all of them. The sample records more than 55,000 clones, 87% being singletons. The specimen sequenced was blood. These receptors were taken from a person aged 18 to 69 in good health. CDR3s leave out the opening cysteine and the closing phenylalanine or tryptophan. Each record gives: V gene, J gene, CDR3 protein.

V: TRBV28; J: TRBJ1-5; CDR3: ASSLSNSRSRNQPQH
V: TRBV12-5; J: TRBJ2-2; CDR3: ASKPGLAGENTGELF
V: TRBV9; J: TRBJ1-4; CDR3: ASSPDDHEQGGKLF
V: TRBV5-4; J: TRBJ1-3; CDR3: ASSLSTGPGNTIY
V: TRBV19; J: TRBJ1-2; CDR3: ASNIVGGRPGGYT
V: TRBV7-9; J: TRBJ2-1; CDR3: ASSLGTGDNEQF
V: TRBV27; J: TRBJ1-1; CDR3: ASSLHQNTEAF
V: TRBV11-2; J: TRBJ2-7; CDR3: ASSSLAGGLEQY
V: TRBV23-1; J: TRBJ1-1; CDR3: ASSHPGGDEAF
V: TRBV4-3; J: TRBJ1-1; CDR3: ASSFRGNTEAF
V: TRBV5-5; J: TRBJ2-7; CDR3: ASSLPLQTYEQY
V: TRBV7-9; J: TRBJ2-1; CDR3: ASSFLAGAPDNEQF
V: TRBV5-1; J: TRBJ2-1; CDR3: ASSLQGLDEQF
V: TRBV6-6; J: TRBJ1-5; CDR3: ASSYEAQPQH
V: TRBV6-1; J: TRBJ1-1; CDR3: ASTALGAGRAEAF
V: TRBV5-1; J: TRBJ2-6; CDR3: ASHGQGAGANVLT
V: TRBV30; J: TRBJ2-3; CDR3: AGTPGPSTRDTQY
V: TRBV5-3; J: TRBJ1-2; CDR3: ARSHRQGARGYT
V: TRBV6-5; J: TRBJ1-1; CDR3: ASSRRGLSEAF
V: TRBV9; J: TRBJ2-7; CDR3: ASSVAEGVVYEQY
V: TRBV10-3; J: TRBJ2-3; CDR3: AITPDRGETDTQY
V: TRBV5-1; J: TRBJ1-2; CDR3: ASSTSEGMDGYT